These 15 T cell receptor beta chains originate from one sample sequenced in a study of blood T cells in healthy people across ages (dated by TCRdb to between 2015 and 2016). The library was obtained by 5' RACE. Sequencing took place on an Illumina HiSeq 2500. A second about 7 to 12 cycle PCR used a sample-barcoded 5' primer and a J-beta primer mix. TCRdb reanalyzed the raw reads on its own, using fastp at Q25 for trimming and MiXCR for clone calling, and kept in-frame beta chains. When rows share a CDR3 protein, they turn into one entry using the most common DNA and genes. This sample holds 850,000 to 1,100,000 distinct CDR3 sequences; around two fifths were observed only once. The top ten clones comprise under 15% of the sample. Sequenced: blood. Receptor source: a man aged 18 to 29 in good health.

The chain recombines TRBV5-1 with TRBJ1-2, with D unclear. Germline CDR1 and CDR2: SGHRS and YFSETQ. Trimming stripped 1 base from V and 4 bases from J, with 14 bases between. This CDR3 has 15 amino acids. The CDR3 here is CASSLYTPIIYGYTF. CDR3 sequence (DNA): TGCGCCAGCAGCTTGTATACCCCGATCATCTATGGCTACACCTTC. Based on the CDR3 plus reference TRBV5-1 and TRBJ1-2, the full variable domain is KAGVTQTPRYLIKTRGQQVTLSCSPISGHRSVSWYQQTPGQGLQFLFEYFSETQRNKGNFPGRFSGRQFSNSRSEMNVSTLELGDSALYLCASSLYTPIIYGYTFGSGTRLTVV.

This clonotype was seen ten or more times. CDR3 coding DNA: TGCAGTTGTACCGGGACTAGCGGACCAAATGAGCAGTTCTTC. The encoded protein is CSCTGTSGPNEQFF. V and J are TRBV20-1 and TRBJ2-1, with TRBD2 matching 11 bases. The length of the CDR3 is 14 residues. Trimming removed 8 bases from V and 7 bases from J; junction bases left unmatched: 10. Germline loops: CDR1 DFQATT, CDR2 SNEGSKA (reference sequence).

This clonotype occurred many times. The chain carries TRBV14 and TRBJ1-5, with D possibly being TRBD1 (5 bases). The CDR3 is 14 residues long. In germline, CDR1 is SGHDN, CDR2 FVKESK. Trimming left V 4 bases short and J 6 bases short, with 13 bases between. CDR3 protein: CASSLAGWGQPQHF. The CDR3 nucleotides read TGTGCCAGCAGCCTCGCAGGGTGGGGTCAGCCCCAGCATTTT.

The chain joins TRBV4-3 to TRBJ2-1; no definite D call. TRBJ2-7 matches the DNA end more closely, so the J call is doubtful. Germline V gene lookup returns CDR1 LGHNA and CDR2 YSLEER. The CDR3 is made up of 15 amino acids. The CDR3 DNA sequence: TGCGCCAGCAGCCAAGATCGACCCTCCTACAATGAGCAGTACTTC. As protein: CASSQDRPSYNEQYF.

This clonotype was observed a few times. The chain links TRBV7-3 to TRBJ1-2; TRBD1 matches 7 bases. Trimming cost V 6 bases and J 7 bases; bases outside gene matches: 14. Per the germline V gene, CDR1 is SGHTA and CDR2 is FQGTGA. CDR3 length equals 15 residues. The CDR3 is CASSPKGAKDFGYTF. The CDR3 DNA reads TGTGCCAGCAGTCCTAAGGGGGCGAAGGATTTTGGCTACACCTTC.

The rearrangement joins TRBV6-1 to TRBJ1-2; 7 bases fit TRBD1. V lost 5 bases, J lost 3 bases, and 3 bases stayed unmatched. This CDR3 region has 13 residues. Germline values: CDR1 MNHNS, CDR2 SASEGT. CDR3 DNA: TGTGCCAGCAGTAAACAGGGGTACTATGGCTACACCTTC. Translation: CASSKQGYYGYTF.

CDR3 amino acids: CASSQDILAGAGGEQFF. DNA for the CDR3: TGTGCCAGCAGCCAAGACATTCTAGCGGGGGCCGGGGGCGAGCAGTTCTTC. The chain joins TRBV3-1 to TRBJ2-1; 10 nucleotides agree with TRBD2. The CDR3 runs 17 residues. The J segment lost 10 bases and the V segment lost 0 bases, leaving 12 bases of the junction unmatched. Germline V CDR1 and CDR2: LGHDT, YNNKEL (reference sequence).

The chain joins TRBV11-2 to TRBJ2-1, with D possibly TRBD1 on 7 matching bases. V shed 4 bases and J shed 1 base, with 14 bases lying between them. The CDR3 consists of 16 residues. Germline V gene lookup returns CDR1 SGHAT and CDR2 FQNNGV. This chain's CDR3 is CASSWRRDRSYNEQFF. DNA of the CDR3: TGTGCCAGCAGCTGGAGGAGGGACAGATCCTACAATGAGCAGTTCTTC.

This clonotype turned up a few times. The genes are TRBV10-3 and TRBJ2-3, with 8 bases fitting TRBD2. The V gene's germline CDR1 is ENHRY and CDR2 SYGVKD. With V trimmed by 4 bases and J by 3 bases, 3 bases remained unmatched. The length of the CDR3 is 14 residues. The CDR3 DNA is TGTGCCATCAGTGGGCGGGGGGCAACAGATACGCAGTATTTT. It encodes CAISGRGATDTQYF.

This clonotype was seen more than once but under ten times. Written as DNA, the CDR3 is TGTGCCAGCAGCTTAGGCCAGCAGCGGGGGGCCGCAAATCAAGAGACCCAGTACTTC. Protein product: CASSLGQQRGAANQETQYF. The chain carries TRBV7-9 and TRBJ2-5; 9 bases line up with TRBD2. Germline-derived CDR1 and CDR2 are SEHNR and FQNEAQ (reference sequence). CDR3 length: 19 amino acids. V lost 1 base to trimming and J lost 2 bases; unmatched junction nucleotides: 14.

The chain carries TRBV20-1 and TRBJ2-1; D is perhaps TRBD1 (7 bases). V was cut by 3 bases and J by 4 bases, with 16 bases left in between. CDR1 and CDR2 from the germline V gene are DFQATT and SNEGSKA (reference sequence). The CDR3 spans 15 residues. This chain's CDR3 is CSASRGAKKYNEQFF. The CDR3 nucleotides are TGCAGTGCTAGCAGGGGGGCAAAAAAGTACAATGAGCAGTTCTTC.

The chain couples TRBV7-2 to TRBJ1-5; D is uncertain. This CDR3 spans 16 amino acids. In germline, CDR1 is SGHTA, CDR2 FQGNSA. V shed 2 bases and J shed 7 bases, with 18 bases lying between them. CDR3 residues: CASSLLGVGFGQPQHF. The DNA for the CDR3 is TGTGCCAGCAGCTTATTAGGAGTCGGTTTTGGGCAGCCCCAGCATTTT. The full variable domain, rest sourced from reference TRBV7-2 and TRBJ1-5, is GAGVSQSPSNKVTEKGKDVELRCDPISGHTALYWYRQSLGQGLEFLIYFQGNSAPDKSGLPSDRFSAERTGGSVSTLTIQRTQQEDSAVYLCASSLLGVGFGQPQHFGDGTRLSIL.

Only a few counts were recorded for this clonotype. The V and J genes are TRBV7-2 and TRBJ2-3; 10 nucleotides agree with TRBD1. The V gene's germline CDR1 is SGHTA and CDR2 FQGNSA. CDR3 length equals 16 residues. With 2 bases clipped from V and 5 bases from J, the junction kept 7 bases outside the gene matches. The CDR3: CASSLYRDRGGDTQYF. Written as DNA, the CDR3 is TGTGCCAGCAGCTTATACCGGGACAGGGGTGGAGATACGCAGTATTTT. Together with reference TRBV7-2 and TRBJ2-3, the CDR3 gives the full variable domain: GAGVSQSPSNKVTEKGKDVELRCDPISGHTALYWYRQSLGQGLEFLIYFQGNSAPDKSGLPSDRFSAERTGGSVSTLTIQRTQQEDSAVYLCASSLYRDRGGDTQYFGPGTRLTVL.

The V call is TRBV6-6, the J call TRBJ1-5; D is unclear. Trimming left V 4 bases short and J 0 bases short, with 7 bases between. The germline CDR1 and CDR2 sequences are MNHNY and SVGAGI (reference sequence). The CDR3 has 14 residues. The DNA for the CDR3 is TGTGCCAGCAGTTCCGTTTATAGCAATCAGCCCCAGCATTTT. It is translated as CASSSVYSNQPQHF.

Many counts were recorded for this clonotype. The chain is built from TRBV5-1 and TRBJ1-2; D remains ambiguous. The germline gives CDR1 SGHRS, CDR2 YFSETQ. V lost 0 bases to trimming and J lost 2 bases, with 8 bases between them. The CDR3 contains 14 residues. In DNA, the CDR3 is TGCGCCAGCAGCTTGGAAACAGAGAACTATGGCTACACCTTC. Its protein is CASSLETENYGYTF.